This TCR beta chain was observed in a study of OX40 agonist ivuxolimab in advanced cancers. Turning to the study itself: While on treatment, patients had intravenous ivuxolimab at 0.01 to 10 mg/kg every 2 weeks. Enrolled patients in dose escalation had cancers that were hepatocellular carcinoma, melanoma, renal cell or head and neck cancer. The eligibility criteria allowed prior anti-PD-1, anti-PD-L1 or anti-CTLA-4 therapy, and about 40% had some.

Points from the study as a whole: Relative to CD4+ cells, CD8+ T cells on average had more expanded clones.

Using immunoSEQ multiplex PCR, the repertoire was profiled, and TCRdb retains in-frame clones only, with some absent. Found here are nearly 25,000 clones, around 73% of them singletons; the top ten hold 1.1% to 1.5%. V was shortened by 8 bases and J by 2 bases, with 13 bases between the two germline ends. The CDR3 totals 14 residues. Germline assignment: CDR1 MNHNS and CDR2 SASEGT. This clone was detected a few times. The antigen is unknown. The sequencing here drew on CD4+ or CD8+ T cells sorted from blood, taken in a trial of the OX40 agonist ivuxolimab. V and J are TRBV6-1 and TRBJ2-1, with D maybe TRBD2 (5 bases). The source is an adult with an advanced solid tumor such as melanoma, head and neck, liver or kidney cancer. The DNA for the CDR3 is TGTGCCAGCTGGAGGAGCGGAGCCTACAATGAGCAGTTCTTC. Translation: CASWRSGAYNEQFF.